This T cell receptor beta chain emerged from a study of blood T cells in healthy people across ages. PCR was performed a second time for roughly 6 to 12 cycles using a sample-barcoded 5' primer and a J-beta primer mix. TCRdb re-analysed the 5' RACE reads in MiXCR, keeping a single row per CDR3 protein. The sample has 1.5 million to 2 million distinct CDR3 sequences, roughly 32% seen once. This clonotype was picked up a small number of times. What it binds is unknown. Whole-study results and caveats: More naive CD4+ cells and higher diversity marked long-lived donors relative to aged donors.

What was sequenced was blood. The sequence was obtained from a woman in her thirties in good health.

CDR3 residues: CATIPRVNTEAFF. The CDR3 DNA reads as TGTGCCACCATACCCCGGGTTAACACTGAAGCTTTCTTT. The J gene is TRBJ1-1, the V gene TRBV10-3, with D uncertain. The CDR3 totals 13 residues. V shed 10 bases and J shed 2 bases, with 14 bases lying between them. The germline gives CDR1 ENHRY, CDR2 SYGVKD.